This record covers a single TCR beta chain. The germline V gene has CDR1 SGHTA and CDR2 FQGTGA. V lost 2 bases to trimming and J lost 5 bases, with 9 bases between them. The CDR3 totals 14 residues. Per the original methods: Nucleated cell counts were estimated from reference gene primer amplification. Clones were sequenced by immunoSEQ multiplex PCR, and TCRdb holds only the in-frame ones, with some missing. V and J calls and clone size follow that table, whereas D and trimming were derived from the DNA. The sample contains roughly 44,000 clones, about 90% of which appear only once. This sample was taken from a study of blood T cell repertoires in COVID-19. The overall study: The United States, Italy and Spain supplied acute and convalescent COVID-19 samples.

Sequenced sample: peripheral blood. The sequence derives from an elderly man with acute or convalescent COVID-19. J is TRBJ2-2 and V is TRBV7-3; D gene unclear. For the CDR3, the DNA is TGTGCCAGCAGCTTATCCGGGTTTACCGGGGAGCTGTTTTTT. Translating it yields CASSLSGFTGELFF.